The rows below give T cell receptor beta chains drawn from one sample of a study of vaccination and CD4 T cells after COVID-19. TCRdb ran MiXCR on the PCR reads and lists one entry per CDR3 protein. The data contain more than 15,000 distinct CDR3 sequences, approximately 50% of them singletons. Antigens for these TCRs are unknown. What was sequenced was CD4+ T cells from blood, cultured in vitro. Receptor source: a human donor who had recovered from COVID-19. Both conserved end residues are part of each CDR3. The D gene is left open where the match is weak. The size of a clone is reported for some rows only, either as once, few or many, or as a class for expanded clones.

d_call: TRBD1
j_call: TRBJ1-6
v_call: TRBV6-7
clone_size: -
cdr3_aa: CASSYSDRDRDGNSPLHF
cdr3_nt: TGTGCCAGCAGTTACTCAGACCGGGACAGGGATGGGAATTCACCCCTCCACTTT

d_call: -
j_call: TRBJ2-1
v_call: TRBV7-7
clone_size: -
cdr3_aa: CASSLTAGANEQFF
cdr3_nt: TGTGCTAGCAGCTTAACAGCGGGCGCAAATGAGCAGTTCTTC

d_call: TRBD1
j_call: TRBJ2-7
v_call: TRBV6-1
clone_size: -
cdr3_aa: CASSQTGTYEQYF
cdr3_nt: TGTGCCAGCAGCCAGACAGGGACCTACGAGCAGTACTTC

d_call: TRBD1
j_call: TRBJ2-3
v_call: TRBV29-1
clone_size: -
cdr3_aa: CSVTGGTDTQYF
cdr3_nt: TGCAGCGTGACAGGGGGCACAGATACGCAGTATTTT

d_call: -
j_call: TRBJ2-1
v_call: TRBV7-2
clone_size: -
cdr3_aa: CASSSVRGNEQFF
cdr3_nt: TGTGCCAGCAGCTCGGTCCGGGGGAATGAGCAGTTCTTC

d_call: -
j_call: TRBJ1-5
v_call: TRBV5-8
clone_size: once
cdr3_aa: CASSKGNQPQHF
cdr3_nt: TGTGCCAGCAGCAAGGGGAATCAGCCCCAGCATTTT

d_call: -
j_call: TRBJ1-5
v_call: TRBV7-3
clone_size: medium-sized
cdr3_aa: CASSLSGVSNQPQHF
cdr3_nt: TGTGCCAGCAGCTTATCAGGGGTCAGCAATCAGCCCCAGCATTTT

d_call: TRBD1
j_call: TRBJ1-4
v_call: TRBV20-1
clone_size: -
cdr3_aa: CSARQGAGDEKLFF
cdr3_nt: TGCAGTGCTAGACAGGGGGCGGGGGATGAAAAACTGTTTTTT

d_call: -
j_call: TRBJ1-5
v_call: TRBV2
clone_size: -
cdr3_aa: CASSGQEYQPQHF
cdr3_nt: TGTGCCAGCAGTGGCCAGGAGTATCAGCCCCAGCATTTT

d_call: -
j_call: TRBJ2-5
v_call: TRBV5-8
clone_size: -
cdr3_aa: CASSSRGGMAETQYF
cdr3_nt: TGTGCCAGCAGCTCGCGTGGGGGGATGGCGGAGACCCAGTACTTC

d_call: -
j_call: TRBJ2-2
v_call: TRBV7-9
clone_size: -
cdr3_aa: CASSLATGELFF
cdr3_nt: TGTGCCAGCAGCTTAGCGACCGGGGAGCTGTTTTTT

d_call: -
j_call: TRBJ2-3
v_call: TRBV20-1
clone_size: -
cdr3_aa: CSASLGGAVTDTQYF
cdr3_nt: TGCAGTGCTAGTCTCGGCGGGGCAGTCACAGATACGCAGTATTTT

d_call: TRBD1
j_call: TRBJ2-7
v_call: TRBV2
clone_size: -
cdr3_aa: CASNRDRQLYEQYF
cdr3_nt: TGTGCCAGCAATAGGGACAGACAACTCTACGAGCAGTACTTC

d_call: -
j_call: TRBJ1-5
v_call: TRBV30
clone_size: few
cdr3_aa: CAWSKSLSQPQHF
cdr3_nt: TGTGCCTGGTCCAAGTCGCTCAGTCAGCCCCAGCATTTT

d_call: -
j_call: TRBJ2-2
v_call: TRBV6-1
clone_size: large
cdr3_aa: CASLGRINTGELFF
cdr3_nt: TGTGCCAGCCTGGGCAGAATAAACACCGGGGAGCTGTTTTTT

d_call: -
j_call: TRBJ1-5
v_call: TRBV2
clone_size: few
cdr3_aa: CASIRGPGQPQHF
cdr3_nt: TGTGCCAGCATCCGTGGTCCCGGTCAGCCCCAGCATTTT

d_call: -
j_call: TRBJ2-2
v_call: TRBV6-1
clone_size: -
cdr3_aa: CASSELWGGELFF
cdr3_nt: TGTGCCAGCAGTGAACTGTGGGGCGGGGAGCTGTTTTTT

d_call: TRBD1
j_call: TRBJ1-1
v_call: TRBV20-1
clone_size: few
cdr3_aa: CSAGQGNTEAFF
cdr3_nt: TGCAGTGCTGGACAGGGGAACACTGAAGCTTTCTTT

d_call: TRBD1
j_call: TRBJ2-7
v_call: TRBV27
clone_size: -
cdr3_aa: CASSFTGQGSGQYF
cdr3_nt: TGTGCCAGCAGTTTTACGGGACAGGGTTCAGGGCAGTACTTC

d_call: -
j_call: TRBJ2-3
v_call: TRBV20-1
clone_size: -
cdr3_aa: CSARDISGSPDTQYF
cdr3_nt: TGCAGTGCTAGAGATATCTCGGGAAGTCCAGATACGCAGTATTTT

d_call: -
j_call: TRBJ1-1
v_call: TRBV7-9
clone_size: -
cdr3_aa: CASSPPNHRRTMNTEAFF
cdr3_nt: TGTGCCAGCAGCCCACCCAACCACAGAAGGACCATGAACACTGAAGCTTTCTTT

d_call: -
j_call: TRBJ1-6
v_call: TRBV2
clone_size: few
cdr3_aa: CASKGASSYNSPLHF
cdr3_nt: TGTGCCAGCAAAGGGGCTAGCTCCTATAATTCACCCCTCCACTTT

d_call: -
j_call: TRBJ1-5
v_call: TRBV19
clone_size: few
cdr3_aa: CASSIASQGEGQPQHF
cdr3_nt: TGTGCCAGTAGTATAGCTTCACAGGGTGAAGGGCAGCCCCAGCATTTT

d_call: TRBD1
j_call: TRBJ1-4
v_call: TRBV15
clone_size: few
cdr3_aa: CATSPGGTNEKLFF
cdr3_nt: TGTGCCACCAGCCCAGGGGGGACTAATGAAAAACTGTTTTTT

d_call: -
j_call: TRBJ1-2
v_call: TRBV27
clone_size: -
cdr3_aa: CASSPSEVAGGYTF
cdr3_nt: TGTGCCAGCAGTCCGTCCGAAGTCGCTGGTGGCTACACCTTC

d_call: TRBD1
j_call: TRBJ1-2
v_call: TRBV6-1
clone_size: medium-sized
cdr3_aa: CASRVSSLSGGNYGYTF
cdr3_nt: TGTGCCAGCAGAGTGAGTTCACTCTCAGGGGGTAACTATGGCTACACCTTC

d_call: -
j_call: TRBJ1-2
v_call: TRBV7-2
clone_size: few
cdr3_aa: CASRRDASSLYYGYTF
cdr3_nt: TGTGCCAGCAGACGGGACGCTTCTTCCCTTTACTATGGCTACACCTTC

d_call: -
j_call: TRBJ1-6
v_call: TRBV19
clone_size: -
cdr3_aa: CASSIGGNSPLHF
cdr3_nt: TGTGCCAGTAGTATTGGGGGTAATTCACCCCTCCACTTT

d_call: -
j_call: TRBJ1-6
v_call: TRBV11-2
clone_size: few
cdr3_aa: CASSFRGRNSPLHF
cdr3_nt: TGTGCCAGCAGCTTTCGAGGAAGGAATTCACCCCTCCACTTT

d_call: -
j_call: TRBJ2-7
v_call: TRBV20-1
clone_size: -
cdr3_aa: CSARRQREQYF
cdr3_nt: TGCAGTGCGAGACGACAGCGAGAGCAGTACTTC

d_call: -
j_call: TRBJ2-3
v_call: TRBV2
clone_size: -
cdr3_aa: CASRDNGGTDTQYF
cdr3_nt: TGTGCCAGCAGGGACAATGGGGGGACCGATACGCAGTATTTT

d_call: TRBD1
j_call: TRBJ2-3
v_call: TRBV20-1
clone_size: -
cdr3_aa: CSALSGQGVTDTQYF
cdr3_nt: TGCAGTGCTTTATCGGGACAGGGGGTCACAGATACGCAGTATTTT

d_call: -
j_call: TRBJ2-5
v_call: TRBV25-1
clone_size: -
cdr3_aa: CASSEAGIQETQYF
cdr3_nt: TGTGCCAGCAGTGAGGCGGGAATTCAGGAGACCCAGTACTTC

d_call: -
j_call: TRBJ2-7
v_call: TRBV25-1
clone_size: -
cdr3_aa: CASSESGGTTYEQYF
cdr3_nt: TGTGCCAGCAGTGAATCTGGGGGAACCACCTACGAGCAGTACTTC

d_call: TRBD1
j_call: TRBJ1-1
v_call: TRBV9
clone_size: -
cdr3_aa: CASSPRDREDTEAFF
cdr3_nt: TGTGCCAGCAGCCCGAGGGACAGGGAGGACACTGAAGCTTTCTTT

d_call: -
j_call: TRBJ1-2
v_call: TRBV7-2
clone_size: -
cdr3_aa: CASSLGLNYGYTF
cdr3_nt: TGTGCCAGCAGCTTGGGCCTTAACTATGGCTACACCTTC

d_call: -
j_call: TRBJ2-1
v_call: TRBV6-4
clone_size: -
cdr3_aa: CASARDGVIGEQFF
cdr3_nt: TGTGCCAGCGCACGGGACGGAGTGATAGGGGAGCAGTTCTTC

d_call: -
j_call: TRBJ2-6
v_call: TRBV18
clone_size: once
cdr3_aa: CASSPPFGFPEANVLTF
cdr3_nt: TGTGCCAGCTCACCACCATTCGGATTTCCCGAGGCCAACGTCCTGACTTTC

d_call: TRBD2
j_call: TRBJ2-5
v_call: TRBV10-3
clone_size: -
cdr3_aa: CAISELSLAGGRGQETQYF
cdr3_nt: TGTGCCATCAGTGAGCTTTCTCTAGCGGGGGGGCGAGGGCAAGAGACCCAGTACTTC

d_call: -
j_call: TRBJ2-1
v_call: TRBV6-1
clone_size: -
cdr3_aa: CASSRQGGYNEQFF
cdr3_nt: TGTGCCAGCAGTAGACAGGGAGGTTACAATGAGCAGTTCTTC

d_call: -
j_call: TRBJ2-5
v_call: TRBV20-1
clone_size: -
cdr3_aa: CSESRVGQETQYF
cdr3_nt: TGCAGTGAGAGCAGGGTTGGACAAGAGACCCAGTACTTC

d_call: TRBD1
j_call: TRBJ2-3
v_call: TRBV20-1
clone_size: large
cdr3_aa: CSARGTGSTDTQYF
cdr3_nt: TGCAGTGCTAGAGGGACAGGGAGCACAGATACGCAGTATTTT

d_call: TRBD1
j_call: TRBJ1-2
v_call: TRBV20-1
clone_size: -
cdr3_aa: CSAPPKPDRDYGYTF
cdr3_nt: TGCAGTGCCCCCCCCAAACCGGACAGGGACTATGGCTACACCTTC

d_call: -
j_call: TRBJ1-5
v_call: TRBV7-2
clone_size: -
cdr3_aa: CASSLGDGSNQPQHF
cdr3_nt: TGTGCCAGCAGCTTAGGGGACGGGAGCAATCAGCCCCAGCATTTT

d_call: TRBD1
j_call: TRBJ2-2
v_call: TRBV11-1
clone_size: -
cdr3_aa: CASSQRYTGTGPHSRTGELFF
cdr3_nt: TGTGCCAGCAGCCAACGATATACCGGGACAGGGCCTCATTCAAGGACCGGGGAGCTGTTTTTT

d_call: -
j_call: TRBJ2-4
v_call: TRBV20-1
clone_size: -
cdr3_aa: CSVATSPLAKNIQYF
cdr3_nt: TGCAGTGTAGCGACATCTCCCCTTGCCAAAAACATTCAGTACTTC

d_call: -
j_call: TRBJ2-2
v_call: TRBV24-1
clone_size: -
cdr3_aa: CATSEGWGTGELFF
cdr3_nt: TGTGCCACCAGTGAGGGATGGGGCACCGGGGAGCTGTTTTTT

d_call: -
j_call: TRBJ2-3
v_call: TRBV20-1
clone_size: few
cdr3_aa: CSAQKAEGSTDTQYF
cdr3_nt: TGCAGTGCCCAGAAAGCGGAGGGAAGCACAGATACGCAGTATTTT

d_call: -
j_call: TRBJ1-1
v_call: TRBV7-9
clone_size: -
cdr3_aa: CASSLVRNTEAFF
cdr3_nt: TGTGCCAGCAGCTTAGTACGAAACACTGAAGCTTTCTTT

d_call: -
j_call: TRBJ2-3
v_call: TRBV12-3/TRBV12-4
clone_size: -
cdr3_aa: CASSLGQFRDTQYF
cdr3_nt: TGTGCCAGCAGTTTAGGACAATTTCGAGATACGCAGTATTTT

d_call: TRBD2
j_call: TRBJ2-5
v_call: TRBV20-1
clone_size: -
cdr3_aa: CSIISGGARETQYF
cdr3_nt: TGCAGTATTATTAGCGGGGGGGCTCGGGAGACCCAGTACTTC

d_call: -
j_call: TRBJ1-3
v_call: TRBV20-1
clone_size: -
cdr3_aa: CSARLGIENTIYF
cdr3_nt: TGCAGTGCTAGACTAGGGATCGAAAACACCATATATTTT

d_call: -
j_call: TRBJ2-1
v_call: TRBV5-1
clone_size: -
cdr3_aa: CASSLDRYNEQFF
cdr3_nt: TGCGCCAGCAGCTTGGACCGCTACAATGAGCAGTTCTTC

d_call: -
j_call: TRBJ2-2
v_call: TRBV5-1
clone_size: -
cdr3_aa: CASSPGGTNTGELFF
cdr3_nt: TGCGCCAGCAGCCCTGGCGGGACGAACACCGGGGAGCTGTTTTTT